This entry lists 15 T cell receptor beta chains sequenced from one sample in a study of blood T cell repertoires in COVID-19. Profiled with immunoSEQ multiplex PCR; TCRdb holds only in-frame clones, not every one. The sample lists roughly 280,000 clones, roughly nine tenths occurring once. Sequenced: PBMCs or T cells enriched from blood (not recorded which). Every receptor here comes from an older woman who had recovered from COVID-19.

In this sample, this clone turned up once. This sequence joins TRBV7-9 and TRBJ2-3; D is possibly TRBD1 (6 bases). The CDR3 extends over 17 amino acids. V lost 4 bases and J 2 bases, leaving 19 bases between the germline ends. CDR1 is SEHNR and CDR2 is FQNEAQ in the germline V gene (reference sequence). The CDR3 loop reads CASSSFLAGATTDTQYF. The CDR3 DNA follows: TGTGCCAGCAGCTCCTTTTTAGCAGGGGCGACCACAGATACGCAGTATTTT.

The CDR3 here is CSVDEGLSTDTQYF. The DNA for the CDR3 is TGCAGCGTTGACGAGGGCCTCAGCACAGATACGCAGTATTTT. The rearrangement joins TRBV29-1 to TRBJ2-3, with TRBD2 as a possible D gene (5 bases). Trimming pared 3 bases from V and 0 bases from J, leaving 10 bases between. Germline CDR1 SQVTM, CDR2 ANQGSEA. The CDR3 extends over 14 amino acids.

This chain joins TRBV28 and TRBJ2-7; 8 bases align to TRBD1. The CDR3 is 15 residues long. Germline V gene sequence: CDR1 MDHEN, CDR2 SYDVKM. Trimming removed 5 bases from V and 3 bases from J; junction bases left unmatched: 9. CDR3 coding DNA: TGTGCCAGCAGTACAGGGGGGTCCCTTAACTACGAGCAGTACTTC. It translates to CASSTGGSLNYEQYF. The full variable domain, with the rest looked up from reference TRBV28 and TRBJ2-7, is DVKVTQSSRYLVKRTGEKVFLECVQDMDHENMFWYRQDPGLGLRLIYFSYDVKMKEKGDIPEGYSVSREKKERFSLILESASTNQTSMYLCASSTGGSLNYEQYFGPGTRLTVT.

The chain joins TRBV5-1 to TRBJ1-1; 7 bases align to TRBD1. After removal of 5 bases from V and 0 bases from J, the junction contained 10 bases not matched to a gene. From germline, CDR1 is SGHRS and CDR2 YFSETQ. The CDR3 totals 16 residues. CDR3 residues: CASRPPGQTLNTEAFF. CDR3 nucleotide sequence: TGCGCCAGCAGACCACCGGGACAGACTTTGAACACTGAAGCTTTCTTT.

V gene TRBV27 combines with J gene TRBJ1-6, with 8 bases aligning to TRBD1. The CDR3 runs 15 residues. From germline, CDR1 is MNHEY and CDR2 SMNVEV (reference sequence). The V segment lost 6 bases and the J segment 6 bases; nucleotides outside the gene matches: 7. The CDR3 DNA follows: TGTGCCAGCAGAGATACAGGGGGAATTAATTCACCCCTCCACTTT. Protein sequence: CASRDTGGINSPLHF.

This chain links TRBV18 with TRBJ1-2, with D maybe TRBD1 (6 bases). The V gene's germline CDR1 is KGHSH and CDR2 LQKENI. This CDR3 is built from 11 residues. V was clipped by 8 bases and J by 5 bases, with 9 bases between them. The CDR3 DNA reads as TGTGCCAGCGACCAGGGGTATGGCTACACCTTC. Protein product: CASDQGYGYTF.

The chain couples TRBV19 to TRBJ1-3, with 7 nucleotides matching TRBD1. The CDR3 has 15 amino acids. The V segment lost 8 bases and the J segment 0 bases; nucleotides outside the gene matches: 7. Germline V gives CDR1 LNHDA, CDR2 SQIVND (reference sequence). CDR3 amino acids: CASGDRASSGNTIYF. The CDR3 DNA is TGTGCCAGTGGAGACAGGGCCTCCTCTGGAAACACCATATATTTT.

This sequence joins TRBV9 and TRBJ2-5; 14 positions agree with TRBD2. Per germline, CDR1 SGDLS and CDR2 YYNGEE. Trimming cost V 4 bases and J 5 bases; bases outside gene matches: 7. The CDR3 contains 16 residues. The CDR3 bases are TGTGCCAGCAGCTCCCGACTAGCGGGAGGGCCTGAGACCCAGTACTTC. Translated: CASSSRLAGGPETQYF.

The J gene is TRBJ2-1, the V gene TRBV6-1, with 8 bases matching TRBD2. Germline CDR1 reads MNHNS; CDR2 reads SASEGT. The CDR3 runs to 15 residues. V lost 3 bases and J lost 10; bases outside the gene matches: 11. Here the CDR3 reads CASSDTGTSRREQFF. DNA for the CDR3: TGTGCCAGCAGTGACACCGGGACTAGTCGTCGAGAGCAGTTCTTC.

This clone has a single count. The rearrangement uses TRBV30 and TRBJ1-3; D gene unclear. The germline gives CDR1 GTSNPN, CDR2 SVGIG (reference sequence). CDR3 length equals 16 residues. V lost 0 bases and J 0 bases, leaving 12 bases between the germline ends. The CDR3 DNA reads as TGTGCCTGGAGTGTACGAGGGTTCGGCTCTGGAAACACCATATATTTT. Protein sequence: CAWSVRGFGSGNTIYF.

This chain connects TRBV28 to TRBJ2-1; the D is unclear. Germline V gene data show CDR1 as MDHEN and CDR2 as SYDVKM. Trimming cost V 1 base and J 3 bases, with 4 bases left between them. The CDR3 sequence is 13 residues long. This CDR3 reads CASSLSDYNEQFF. The CDR3 coding sequence is TGTGCCAGCAGTTTATCAGACTACAATGAGCAGTTCTTC.

The CDR3 sequence is CASSLGATSGSTDTQYF. CDR3 nucleotides: TGTGCCAGCAGCTTGGGAGCGACTAGCGGGAGCACAGATACGCAGTATTTT. The V and J genes are TRBV5-4 and TRBJ2-3, with 10 positions matching TRBD2. This CDR3 spans 17 amino acids. CDR1 SGHNT and CDR2 YYREEE come from the germline V gene (reference sequence). The V and J ends lost 0 bases and 0 bases, in that order; junction bases with no gene match: 4.

The rearrangement uses TRBV9 and TRBJ1-2, with D unresolved. Looked up from germline, CDR1 is SGDLS and CDR2 is YYNGEE. This CDR3 region has 13 residues. V lost 3 bases and J 8 bases, leaving 14 bases between the germline ends. The CDR3 nucleotides read TGTGCCAGCAGCGAGTCCTGGGGAGGGGGCTACACCTTC. This codes for CASSESWGGGYTF. The full variable domain, completed using reference TRBV9 and TRBJ1-2, is DSGVTQTPKHLITATGQRVTLRCSPRSGDLSVYWYQQSLDQGLQFLIQYYNGEERAKGNILERFSAQQFPDLHSELNLSSLELGDSALYFCASSESWGGGYTFGSGTRLTVV.

V is TRBV7-9 and J is TRBJ1-6; 8 nucleotides agree with TRBD1. The V segment lost 5 bases and the J segment 9 bases; nucleotides outside the gene matches: 9. The germline CDR1 and CDR2 sequences are SEHNR and FQNEAQ (reference sequence). This CDR3 is built from 15 residues. CDR3 sequence: CASSATGDLRSPLHF. The CDR3, as DNA: TGTGCCAGCAGCGCGACAGGGGATCTTCGTTCACCCCTCCACTTT. Full variable domain (remainder filled in from reference TRBV7-9 and TRBJ1-6): DTGVSQNPRHKITKRGQNVTFRCDPISEHNRLYWYRQTLGQGPEFLTYFQNEAQLEKSRLLSDRFSAERPKGSFSTLEIQRTEQGDSAMYLCASSATGDLRSPLHFGNGTRLTVT.

The J gene is TRBJ2-5, the V gene TRBV19, with 8 bases that match TRBD1. V was clipped by 6 bases and J by 5 bases; unmatched bases: 8. The CDR3 is 14 residues long. Germline CDR1 reads LNHDA; CDR2 reads SQIVND (reference sequence). Here the CDR3 reads CASSSQGGLETQYF. CDR3 bases: TGTGCCAGTAGCTCACAGGGGGGCTTGGAGACCCAGTACTTC.